This T cell receptor beta chain is from a study of blood T cells in healthy people across ages. Through a sample-barcoded 5' primer and a J-beta primer mix, a second PCR was run for roughly 7 to 12 cycles. TCRdb redid the calling of the 5' RACE reads with MiXCR, one entry per CDR3 protein. The sample has 850,000 or so distinct CDR3 sequences; more than 25% are singletons. The sequencing sample was made of blood. The TCR was taken from a woman at least 80 years old in good health.

The CDR3 is CASSLGTANRNEKLFF. The DNA of the CDR3 is TGTGCCAGCAGCTTGGGCACAGCCAATCGTAATGAAAAACTGTTTTTT. The V and J genes are TRBV7-2 and TRBJ1-4; D unresolved. The CDR3 runs 16 residues. The germline V gene has CDR1 SGHTA and CDR2 FQGNSA. The V and J ends lost 3 bases and 4 bases respectively, with 15 bases between them.